These 23 T cell receptor beta chains were sequenced from one sample in a study of CD8 T cells in Susac syndrome. RNA amounts of roughly 0.45 to 1 ug underwent reverse transcription with random hexamers. TCRdb reanalysed the immunoSEQ multiplex PCR reads using MiXCR and keeps one entry per CDR3 protein. Among around 71,000 distinct CDR3 sequences, 90% to 95% were seen once, and the ten largest hold less than 0.16%. Input material: CD4+ T cells from PBMCs. These receptors originate from a human donor with Susac syndrome.

The chain couples TRBV5-6 to TRBJ1-5, with D possibly matching TRBD1 (5 bases). The CDR3 extends over 15 amino acids. Germline lookup yields CDR1 SGHDT and CDR2 YYEEEE. V lost 0 bases and J 2 bases, leaving 9 bases between the germline ends. The CDR3 spells CASSLAGYGNQPQHF. The CDR3 nucleotides read TGTGCCAGCAGCTTGGCAGGGTACGGCAATCAGCCCCAGCATTTT. Full variable domain (outside the CDR3, taken from reference TRBV5-6 and TRBJ1-5): DAGVTQSPTHLIKTRGQQVTLRCSPKSGHDTVSWYQQALGQGPQFIFQYYEEEERQRGNFPDRFSGHQFPNYSSELNVNALLLGDSALYLCASSLAGYGNQPQHFGDGTRLSIL.

The chain couples TRBV12-3 or TRBV12-4 to TRBJ2-3; 8 bases match TRBD1. The CDR3 has 14 amino acids. V was clipped by 5 bases and J by 8 bases; unmatched bases: 9. The DNA of the CDR3 is TGTGCCAGCAGTCTGATGACAGGGGAAATTACGCAGTATTTT. Translated: CASSLMTGEITQYF.

The chain uses TRBV20-1 and TRBJ1-1; no reliable D call. Trimming stripped 4 bases from V and 1 base from J, with 16 bases between. The CDR3 covers 15 residues. Germline V gene lookup returns CDR1 DFQATT and CDR2 SNEGSKA (reference sequence). The CDR3 DNA sequence: TGCAGTGCTAAGCCATCAGGACGAGAGAACACTGAAGCTTTCTTT. Encoded protein: CSAKPSGRENTEAFF.

V and J are TRBV5-1 and TRBJ2-3; D possibly matches TRBD1 or TRBD2 (5 bases each). V lost 6 bases to trimming and J lost 6 bases, with 20 bases between them. The germline gives CDR1 SGHRS, CDR2 YFSETQ. The CDR3 spans 15 residues. CDR3 nucleotides: TGCGCCAGCACTTCCCTGGGGACCCTCCCTGATACGCAGTATTTT. As protein: CASTSLGTLPDTQYF.

The chain combines TRBV2 with TRBJ1-2; D perhaps matches TRBD1 (6 bases). The CDR3 consists of 13 residues. Germline V gene lookup returns CDR1 SNHLY and CDR2 FYNNEI. Trimming took 6 bases from V and 4 from J, leaving 12 bases between them. In nucleotides, the CDR3 is TGTGCCAGCAGCGCCTCGACAGGCTATGGCTACACCTTC. This sequence encodes CASSASTGYGYTF.

The CDR3 nucleotides are TGTGCCAGTAGTGGGATTCATCAGGGTCACACCATATATTTT. Translating gives CASSGIHQGHTIYF. The chain employs TRBV19 and TRBJ1-3; tentative D call: TRBD1 (5 bases). With 5 bases removed from V and 8 bases from J, the gap between germline ends came to 16 bases. CDR1 LNHDA and CDR2 SQIVND come from the germline V gene (reference sequence). This CDR3 is built from 14 residues.

This chain links TRBV3-1 with TRBJ2-3; maybe TRBD1 (5 bases). Germline V CDR1 and CDR2: LGHDT, YNNKEL (reference sequence). The V end lost 0 bases, the J end lost 6 bases, and 13 bases lay between the germline ends. This CDR3 is 15 amino acids long. As DNA, the CDR3 is TGTGCCAGCAGCCAAGAGACAGCTCCTGGGGATACGCAGTATTTT. Its translation: CASSQETAPGDTQYF.

The chain carries TRBV5-6 and TRBJ2-7; maybe TRBD1 (6 bases). Trimming stripped 9 bases from V and 3 bases from J, with 13 bases between. The CDR3 is 12 amino acids. CDR1 is SGHDT, CDR2 YYEEEE, per germline. This CDR3 reads CATARGGYEQYF. CDR3 nucleotide sequence: TGTGCCACAGCCAGGGGCGGCTACGAGCAGTACTTC.

The gene calls are TRBV20-1 and TRBJ2-2; maybe TRBD2 (7 bases). This CDR3 has 16 residues. Germline CDR1 and CDR2: DFQATT and SNEGSKA (reference sequence). V lost 2 bases and J lost 7, with 20 bases in between. CDR3 coding DNA: TGCAGTGCTAGAAACCCCAACGGGGGGCACGGCGGGGAGCTGTTTTTT. Amino acid sequence: CSARNPNGGHGGELFF.

Only a few counts were recorded for this clonotype. This chain uses TRBV4-1 with TRBJ2-7; 7 nucleotides match TRBD2. The CDR3 covers 18 residues. Germline V gene sequence: CDR1 MGHRA, CDR2 YSYEKL. J lost 0 bases, V lost 0 bases, and 11 bases had no gene match. The CDR3 spells CASSQDKAGLQSSYEQYF. CDR3 sequence (DNA): TGCGCCAGCAGCCAAGATAAAGCGGGACTGCAGAGCTCCTACGAGCAGTACTTC.

The V and J genes are TRBV2 and TRBJ1-2; D gene ambiguous. V shed 6 bases and J shed 5 bases, with 16 bases lying between them. This CDR3 contains 14 residues. Germline CDR1 is SNHLY and CDR2 is FYNNEI. The CDR3 DNA reads as TGTGCCAGCAGGGGCCCAGGACGGATTTATGGCTACACCTTC. It yields the protein CASRGPGRIYGYTF.

The chain has TRBV4-2 and TRBJ2-6; 11 nucleotides agree with TRBD2. Looked up from germline, CDR1 is LGHNA and CDR2 is YNFKEQ. This CDR3 is 20 amino acids long. The J segment lost 0 bases and the V segment lost 1 base, leaving 8 bases of the junction unmatched. Written as DNA, the CDR3 is TGTGCCAGCAGCCAAGTGCCTCTAGCGGGGGGCCTCTCTGGGGCCAACGTCCTGACTTTC. This sequence encodes CASSQVPLAGGLSGANVLTF.

This chain uses TRBV7-6 with TRBJ2-1, with 12 nucleotides matching TRBD2. After removal of 9 bases from V and 0 bases from J, the junction contained 15 bases not matched to a gene. The germline V gene has CDR1 SGHVS and CDR2 FNYEAQ. The CDR3 is 19 amino acids. CDR3 loop: CARGPTSGGLTSSYNEQFF. CDR3 in DNA: TGTGCCAGGGGCCCGACTAGCGGGGGCCTTACTAGCTCCTACAATGAGCAGTTCTTC.

The J gene is TRBJ1-5, the V gene TRBV7-9; 10 nucleotides align to TRBD1. J lost 6 bases, V lost 1 base, and 3 bases had no gene match. The germline gives CDR1 SEHNR, CDR2 FQNEAQ (reference sequence). The CDR3 covers 15 residues. The CDR3 reads CASSLGGTGAQPQHF. The CDR3 DNA is TGTGCCAGCAGCTTAGGAGGGACAGGGGCTCAGCCCCAGCATTTT.

This rearrangement joins TRBV20-1 to TRBJ2-4; D possibly corresponds to TRBD1 (5 bases). This CDR3 is 15 amino acids long. CDR1 and CDR2 from the germline V gene are DFQATT and SNEGSKA (reference sequence). V shed 0 bases and J shed 2 bases, with 11 bases lying between them. The CDR3: CSARDWGPPKNIQYF. As DNA, the CDR3 is TGCAGTGCTAGAGATTGGGGCCCCCCCAAAAACATTCAGTACTTC.

V and J are TRBV6-5 and TRBJ2-7, with a possible D match to TRBD1 (6 bases). The V end lost 10 bases, the J end lost 0 bases, and 10 bases lay between the germline ends. The CDR3 loop spans 12 amino acids. Per germline, CDR1 MNHEY and CDR2 SVGAGI. CDR3 protein: CATSGVSYEQYF. The CDR3 coding sequence is TGTGCCACTTCAGGGGTCTCCTACGAGCAGTACTTC.

The chain couples TRBV23-1 to TRBJ1-3; D is undetermined. TRBV23-1 is an ORF, with its function uncertain. The V end was cut by 5 bases, the J end by 4 bases, with 12 bases between. The CDR3 spans 14 residues. The CDR3 nucleotides are TGCGCCAGCAGTTCGAGGTGCACCGGAAACACCATATATTTT. Protein: CASSSRCTGNTIYF.

V and J are TRBV24-1 and TRBJ2-1, with 11 bases aligning to TRBD2. V was pared by 2 bases and J by 5 bases, with 1 base of the junction left unmatched. CDR3 size: 15 residues. Germline loops: CDR1 KGHDR, CDR2 SFDVKD. The CDR3 loop is CATSDWTSGHNEQFF. The CDR3 coding sequence is TGTGCCACCAGTGATTGGACTAGCGGGCACAATGAGCAGTTCTTC.

The chain joins TRBV15 to TRBJ2-5; a weak D match, TRBD2 (6 bases). CDR3 length: 15 residues. Trimming stripped 3 bases from V and 2 bases from J, with 13 bases between. CDR1 and CDR2 from the germline V gene are LNHNV and YYDKDF (reference sequence). As DNA, the CDR3 is TGTGCCACCAGCAGTATGGAGGGCCTACAAGAGACCCAGTACTTC. This encodes CATSSMEGLQETQYF.

The chain uses TRBV3-1 and TRBJ1-2; D is possibly TRBD1 (5 bases). The CDR3 is made up of 14 amino acids. CDR1 and CDR2 (germline): LGHDT, YNNKEL (reference sequence). The V and J ends lost 4 bases and 6 bases respectively, with 15 bases between them. CDR3 bases: TGTGCCAGCAGCCCGGGAGTAGGGACGGATGGCTACACCTTC. Its translation is CASSPGVGTDGYTF. The full variable domain, rest sourced from reference TRBV3-1 and TRBJ1-2, is DTAVSQTPKYLVTQMGNDKSIKCEQNLGHDTMYWYKQDSKKFLKIMFSYNNKELIINETVPNRFSPKSPDKAHLNLHINSLELGDSAVYFCASSPGVGTDGYTFGSGTRLTVV.

The chain uses TRBV7-2 and TRBJ2-2; D tentatively reads TRBD1 or TRBD2 (6 bases each). V was trimmed by 0 bases and J by 9 bases, leaving 8 bases between them. CDR1 and CDR2 from the germline V gene are SGHTA and FQGNSA. The CDR3 loop spans 13 amino acids. The CDR3: CASSLAGGRELFF. The DNA for the CDR3 is TGTGCCAGCAGCTTAGCGGGGGGCCGGGAGCTGTTTTTT. Looking up the rest from reference TRBV7-2 and TRBJ2-2 gives the full variable domain: GAGVSQSPSNKVTEKGKDVELRCDPISGHTALYWYRQSLGQGLEFLIYFQGNSAPDKSGLPSDRFSAERTGGSVSTLTIQRTQQEDSAVYLCASSLAGGRELFFGEGSRLTVL.

The chain uses TRBV6-2 or TRBV6-3 and TRBJ2-7; 9 nucleotides agree with TRBD2. The germline V gene encodes CDR1 MNHEY and CDR2 SVGEGT. Trimming removed 3 bases from V and 4 bases from J; junction bases left unmatched: 4. The CDR3 runs to 14 residues. In DNA form, the CDR3 reads TGTGCCAGCAGTTATCTAGCGGGGTGGTACGAGCAGTACTTC. It yields the protein CASSYLAGWYEQYF.

This rearrangement joins TRBV6-5 to TRBJ2-3, with D possibly being TRBD2 (5 bases). The length of the CDR3 is 13 residues. V lost 2 bases and J 3 bases, leaving 6 bases between the germline ends. The germline V gene encodes CDR1 MNHEY and CDR2 SVGAGI. The CDR3 sequence is CASSYGGTDTQYF. CDR3 bases: TGTGCCAGCAGTTACGGCGGGACAGATACGCAGTATTTT.